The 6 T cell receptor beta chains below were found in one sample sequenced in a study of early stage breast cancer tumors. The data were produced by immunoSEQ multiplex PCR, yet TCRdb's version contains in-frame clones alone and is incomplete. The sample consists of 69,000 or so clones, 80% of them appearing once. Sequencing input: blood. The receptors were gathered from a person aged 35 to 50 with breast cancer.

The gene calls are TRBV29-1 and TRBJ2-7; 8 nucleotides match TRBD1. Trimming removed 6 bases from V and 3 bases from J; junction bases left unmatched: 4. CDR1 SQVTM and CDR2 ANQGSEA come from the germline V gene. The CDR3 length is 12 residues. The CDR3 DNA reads TGCAGCGTCCGACAGGGGATCTACGAGCAGTACTTC. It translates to CSVRQGIYEQYF.

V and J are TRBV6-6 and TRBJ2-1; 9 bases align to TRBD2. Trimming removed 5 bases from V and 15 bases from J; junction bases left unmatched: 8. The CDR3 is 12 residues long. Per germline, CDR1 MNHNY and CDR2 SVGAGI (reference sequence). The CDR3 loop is CASSRPGLALFF. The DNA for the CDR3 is TGTGCCAGCAGTCGACCGGGACTAGCATTGTTCTTC.

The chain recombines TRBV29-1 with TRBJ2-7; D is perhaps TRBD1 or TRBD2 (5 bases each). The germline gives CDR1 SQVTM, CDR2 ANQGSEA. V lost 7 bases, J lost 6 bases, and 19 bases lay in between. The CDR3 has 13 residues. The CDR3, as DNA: TGCAGCGCCCTGCTGGACTCCCAGGGCGAGCAGTACTTC. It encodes CSALLDSQGEQYF.

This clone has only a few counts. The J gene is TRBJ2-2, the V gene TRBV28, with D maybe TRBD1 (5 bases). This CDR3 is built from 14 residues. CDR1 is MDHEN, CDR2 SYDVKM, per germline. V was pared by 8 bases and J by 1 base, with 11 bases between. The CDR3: CASGGQGNTGELFF. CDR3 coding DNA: TGTGCCAGCGGTGGGCAGGGGAACACCGGGGAGCTGTTTTTT.

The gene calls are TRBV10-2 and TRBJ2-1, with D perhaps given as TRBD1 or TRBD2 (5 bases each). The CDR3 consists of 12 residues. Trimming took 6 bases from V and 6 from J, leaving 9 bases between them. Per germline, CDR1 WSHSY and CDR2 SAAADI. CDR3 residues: CASRRGSNEQFF. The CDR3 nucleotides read TGCGCCAGCAGGAGGGGAAGCAATGAGCAGTTCTTC.

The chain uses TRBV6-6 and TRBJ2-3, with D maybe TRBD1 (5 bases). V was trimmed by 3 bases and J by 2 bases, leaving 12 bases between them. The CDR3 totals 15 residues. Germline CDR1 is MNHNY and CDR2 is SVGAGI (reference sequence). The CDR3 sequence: CASSYQGIPTDTQYF. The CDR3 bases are TGTGCCAGCAGTTATCAGGGAATCCCCACAGATACGCAGTATTTT.